One and the same sample provided the 3 T cell receptor beta chains below, sequenced in a study of CXCR3-negative and CXCR3-positive naive CD8 T cells. The authors prepared UMI-labeled TRB cDNA libraries by 5' RACE. TCRdb re-analyzed the 5' RACE reads; it lists each CDR3 protein once, without DNA. This repertoire comprises 45,000 to 60,000 distinct CDR3 sequences; its ten largest clones make up 0.42%. The sequenced material came from naive CXCR3- CD8+ T cells from blood. As for subset: CD45RO-CCR7+CD27+CD95- naive CD8+ T cells lacking CXCR3 (TNR3-). These TCRs come from a human donor in good health. Some clones in this sample may be carry-over from other donors' samples.

The chain combines TRBV6-5 with TRBJ2-3; without DNA, the TCRdb call of TRBD2 cannot be checked. CDR1 is MNHEY, CDR2 SVGAGI, per germline. The CDR3 is 14 residues long. CDR3 loop: CASSYGGITDTQYF.

The chain recombines TRBV7-3 with TRBJ2-1; with no DNA, the TCRdb D assignment of TRBD2 cannot be verified. Germline V gene sequence: CDR1 SGHTA, CDR2 FQGTGA. The CDR3 covers 16 residues. The CDR3: CASSLDYLGPYNEQFF.

The chain links TRBV4-3 to TRBJ2-6; TCRdb designates TRBD1, a call that cannot be tested without DNA. The germline V gene encodes CDR1 LGHNA and CDR2 YSLEER. This CDR3 contains 17 residues. The CDR3 reads CASSPGGRSSGANVLTF.